This is a list of T cell receptor beta chains from one sample in a study of OX40 agonist ivuxolimab in advanced cancers. Clones were read by immunoSEQ multiplex PCR, and TCRdb kept only the in-frame ones, dropping some. The repertoire includes approximately 80,000 clones, roughly 89% of them detected once, and 0.15% to 0.2% sits in the top ten. Sequenced material: CD4+ or CD8+ T cells sorted from blood, taken in a trial of the OX40 agonist ivuxolimab. Every receptor here comes from an adult with an advanced solid tumor such as melanoma, head and neck, liver or kidney cancer. The CDR3 runs from the conserved cysteine through the conserved F or W. D genes are given only for firm matches. Clone sizes are given selectively: once, few, many, or a class where the clone is expanded.

size	length	D	J	V	DNA	CDR3
NA	15	NA	TRBJ1-1	TRBV4-3	TGCGCCAGCAGCCAAGATCCGACCAGGGTCGAAGAAGCTTTCTTT	CASSQDPTRVEEAFF
once	14	NA	TRBJ2-2	TRBV18	TGTGCCAGCTCACCCGGAGCGAACACCGGGGAGCTGTTTTTT	CASSPGANTGELFF
NA	15	NA	TRBJ2-7	TRBV5-6	TGTGCCAGCAGCTTGGTGGGAAGGAAAACTTACGAGCAGTACTTC	CASSLVGRKTYEQYF
NA	14	TRBD1	TRBJ1-5	TRBV11-2	TGTGCCAGCAGCTTTTCAGGGGGGGATCAGCCCCAGCATTTT	CASSFSGGDQPQHF
few	13	NA	TRBJ2-7	TRBV11-2	TGTGCCAGCAGCTTAGGGGGGTGGCCGGAGCAGTACTTC	CASSLGGWPEQYF
few	16	TRBD2	TRBJ2-7	TRBV11-3	TGTGCCAGCAGCTTAACACTAGCGGGAGGGTCCTACGAGCAGTACTTC	CASSLTLAGGSYEQYF
NA	10	TRBD1	TRBJ1-1	TRBV10-2	TGCGCCAGCTCGACAGGGGGAGCTTTCTTT	CASSTGGAFF
NA	13	NA	TRBJ1-1	TRBV23-1	TGCGCCAGCAGTCAAAGGTTGGCGACTGAAGCTTTCTTT	CASSQRLATEAFF
NA	13	NA	TRBJ2-3	TRBV5-1	TGCGCCAGCAGCCAACAGCCCACAGATACGCAGTATTTT	CASSQQPTDTQYF
NA	18	NA	TRBJ1-5	TRBV15	TGTGCCACCAGCCCGTGGGGTACCTACTCCATTAGCAATCAGCCCCAGCATTTT	CATSPWGTYSISNQPQHF